The clone carrying this TCR beta chain was counted ten times or more. These data belong to a study of CD8+CD57+ T cells in acquired aplastic anemia. In germline, CDR1 is DFQATT, CDR2 SNEGSKA (reference sequence). The V and J ends lost 6 bases and 3 bases respectively, with 11 bases between them. This CDR3 contains 12 residues. TCR beta VDJ and CDR3 profiles were obtained from a genomic DNA template. TCRdb analysed the reads with MiXCR anew, one entry per CDR3 protein. Of 180,000 or so distinct CDR3 sequences listed, approximately 49% were seen once; the top ten hold approximately 2.9%. This chain links TRBV20-1 with TRBJ1-2; D possibly corresponds to TRBD1 (5 bases). The TCR comes from a human donor in good health. The sample comprised sorted CD4+, CD8+, or CD8+CD57+ T cells (not recorded which) from PBMCs. CDR3 DNA sequence: TGCAGTGCCCAGGACAAGGACTATGGCTACACCTTC. It yields the protein CSAQDKDYGYTF.